The present T cell receptor (beta chain) was sequenced within a study of Graves' ophthalmopathy and Graves' hyperthyroidism. The study, taken as a whole, reports: Ophthalmopathy cases were distinguished from stable hyperthyroidism by a 13-signature model, reaching over 85% sensitivity and 70% to 84% specificity. Blood was where most expanded thyroid clonotypes above 0.001 frequency also turned up.

Amplification targeted the TCR beta CDR3 regions, with RNA transcripts as the source material. After a first-round RT-PCR with HTBI primers, a second-round multiplex PCR was run. MiXCR was run by TCRdb on the multiplex PCR reads, yielding one entry per CDR3 protein. The repertoire includes around 1,000,000 distinct CDR3 sequences, less than 45% of them detected once, and around 10% sits in the top ten. Other autoimmune diseases, uncontrolled infections, pregnancy or lactation ruled patients out of participation. Regarding this clonotype: Antigen unknown.

V dropped 5 bases and J dropped 3 bases, with 19 bases sitting between them. The CDR3 loop spans 16 amino acids. This sequence was found in an adult man with Graves' hyperthyroidism. Sequencing was done on a sample of peripheral blood or thyroid tissue (not recorded which). The chain is built from TRBV12-3 or TRBV12-4 and TRBJ2-5; a possible D gene is TRBD1 (8 bases). In nucleotides, the CDR3 is TGTGCCAGCAGTCCTAGGGGGGGGACAGGCAAAGAGACCCAGTACTTC. It is translated as CASSPRGGTGKETQYF.